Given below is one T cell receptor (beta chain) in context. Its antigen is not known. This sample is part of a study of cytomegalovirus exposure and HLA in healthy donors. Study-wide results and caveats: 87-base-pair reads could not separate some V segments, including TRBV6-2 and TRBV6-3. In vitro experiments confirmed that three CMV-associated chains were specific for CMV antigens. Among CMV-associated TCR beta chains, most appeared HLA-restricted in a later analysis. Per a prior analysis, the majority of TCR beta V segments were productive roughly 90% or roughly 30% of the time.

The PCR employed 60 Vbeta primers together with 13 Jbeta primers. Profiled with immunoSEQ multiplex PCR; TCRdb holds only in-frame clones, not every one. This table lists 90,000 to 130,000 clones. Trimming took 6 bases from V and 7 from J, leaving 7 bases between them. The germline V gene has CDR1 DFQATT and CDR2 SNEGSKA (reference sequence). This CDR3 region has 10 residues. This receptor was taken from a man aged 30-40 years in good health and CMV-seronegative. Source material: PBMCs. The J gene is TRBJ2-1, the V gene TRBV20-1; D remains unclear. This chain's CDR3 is CSARRNEQFF. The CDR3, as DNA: TGCAGTGCCAGACGGAATGAGCAGTTCTTC.